The entry below gives a single T cell receptor beta chain sequence along with its context. Its antigen is unidentified. CDR1 and CDR2 (germline): SEHNR, FQNEAQ (reference sequence). This CDR3 is 15 amino acids long. V lost 5 bases and J lost 1; bases outside the gene matches: 4. These data are taken from a study of cytomegalovirus exposure and HLA in healthy donors. Researchers ran the PCR with 60 Vbeta and 13 Jbeta primers. Original analysis: In a later analysis, the count reached some 73 million unique TCR beta chains, with 9 million to 11 million shared. Assay used: immunoSEQ multiplex PCR; TCRdb lists only in-frame clones, some missing. V, J and clone size are those of that table, while D and trimming were read from the DNA. The sample includes 60,000 to 80,000 clones, approximately 78% of them seen just once. General study points: The classifier, whose performance was assessed in both the original and validation cohorts, reportedly diagnosed cytomegalovirus status with high specificity and sensitivity. Despite most TCR sequences being rare, some public TCRs occurred in many donors.

Sequenced input: PBMCs. V usage is TRBV7-9 and J usage is TRBJ2-1; 8 nucleotides agree with TRBD2. This receptor was identified in a girl aged 10 to 17 in good health and CMV-seropositive. CDR3 region: CASSSASGSYNEQFF. The DNA for the CDR3 is TGTGCCAGCAGCAGCGCTAGCGGGTCCTACAATGAGCAGTTCTTC.